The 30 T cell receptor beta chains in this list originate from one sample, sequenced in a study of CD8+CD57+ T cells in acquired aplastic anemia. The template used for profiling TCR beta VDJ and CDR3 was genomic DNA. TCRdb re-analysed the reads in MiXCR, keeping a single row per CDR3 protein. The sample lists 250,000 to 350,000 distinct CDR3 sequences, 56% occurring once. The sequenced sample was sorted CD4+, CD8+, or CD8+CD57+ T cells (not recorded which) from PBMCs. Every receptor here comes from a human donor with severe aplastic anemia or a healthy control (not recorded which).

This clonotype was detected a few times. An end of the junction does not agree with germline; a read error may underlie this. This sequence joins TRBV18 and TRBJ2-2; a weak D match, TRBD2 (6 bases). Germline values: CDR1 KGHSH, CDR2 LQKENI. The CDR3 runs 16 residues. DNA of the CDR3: TGTGCCAGCTCATCGGGTCTCGGCCGTTCCGGCGGGGAGCTATTTTTT. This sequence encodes CASSSGLGRSGGELFF.

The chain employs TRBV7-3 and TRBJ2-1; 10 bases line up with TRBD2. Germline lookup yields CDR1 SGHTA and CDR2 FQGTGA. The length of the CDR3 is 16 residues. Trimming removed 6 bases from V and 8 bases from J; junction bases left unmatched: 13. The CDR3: CASRSLLAGASDEQFF. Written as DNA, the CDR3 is TGTGCCAGCAGGTCTCTTCTAGCGGGAGCGTCAGATGAGCAGTTCTTC.

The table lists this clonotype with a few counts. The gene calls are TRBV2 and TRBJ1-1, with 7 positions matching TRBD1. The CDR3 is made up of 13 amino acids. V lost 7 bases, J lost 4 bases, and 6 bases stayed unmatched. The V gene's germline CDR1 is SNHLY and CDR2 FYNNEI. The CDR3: CASTYQGGTEAFF. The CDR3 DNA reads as TGTGCCAGCACCTACCAGGGGGGCACTGAAGCTTTCTTT. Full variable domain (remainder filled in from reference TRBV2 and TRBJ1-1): EPEVTQTPSHQVTQMGQEVILRCVPISNHLYFYWYRQILGQKVEFLVSFYNNEISEKSEIFDDQFSVERPDGSNFTLKIRSTKLEDSAMYFCASTYQGGTEAFFGQGTRLTVV.

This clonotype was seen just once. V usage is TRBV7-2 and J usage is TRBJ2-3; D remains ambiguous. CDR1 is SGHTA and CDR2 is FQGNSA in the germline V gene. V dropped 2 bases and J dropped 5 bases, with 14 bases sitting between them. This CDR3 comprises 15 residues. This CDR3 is CASSLLVGMRDTQYF. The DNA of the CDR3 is TGTGCCAGCAGCTTATTGGTTGGGATGAGAGATACGCAGTATTTT.

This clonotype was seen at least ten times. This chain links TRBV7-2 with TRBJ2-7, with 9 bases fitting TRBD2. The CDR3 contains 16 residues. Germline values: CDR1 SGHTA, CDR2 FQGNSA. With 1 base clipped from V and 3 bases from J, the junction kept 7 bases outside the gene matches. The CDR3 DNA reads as TGTGCCAGCAGCTTAGTAGCGGGGGCCGAATTCTACGAGCAGTACTTC. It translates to CASSLVAGAEFYEQYF. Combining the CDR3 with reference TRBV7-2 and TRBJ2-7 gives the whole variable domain GAGVSQSPSNKVTEKGKDVELRCDPISGHTALYWYRQSLGQGLEFLIYFQGNSAPDKSGLPSDRFSAERTGGSVSTLTIQRTQQEDSAVYLCASSLVAGAEFYEQYFGPGTRLTVT.

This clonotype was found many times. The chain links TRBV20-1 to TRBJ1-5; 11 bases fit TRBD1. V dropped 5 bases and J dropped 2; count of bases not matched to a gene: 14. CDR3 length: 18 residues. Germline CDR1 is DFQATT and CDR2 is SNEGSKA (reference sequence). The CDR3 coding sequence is TGCAGTGCTCGTCCCACCCGGACAGGGGGCATGGGCAATCAGCCCCAGCATTTT. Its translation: CSARPTRTGGMGNQPQHF.

For the CDR3, the DNA is TGTGCCAGCAGCCCTCGGCCCTGGGGGGTTGAGCAGTTCTTC. It specifies CASSPRPWGVEQFF. V gene TRBV7-8 combines with J gene TRBJ2-1; D is perhaps TRBD2 (6 bases). Germline CDR1 and CDR2: SGHVS and FQNEAQ. The V end was cut by 5 bases, the J end by 9 bases, with 17 bases between. The CDR3 is 14 residues long.

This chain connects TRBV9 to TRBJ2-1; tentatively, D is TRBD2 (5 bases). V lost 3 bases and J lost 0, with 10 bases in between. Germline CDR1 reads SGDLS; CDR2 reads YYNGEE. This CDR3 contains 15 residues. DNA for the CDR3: TGTGCCAGCAGCGCAGCGGACGCCTCCTACAATGAGCAGTTCTTC. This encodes CASSAADASYNEQFF.

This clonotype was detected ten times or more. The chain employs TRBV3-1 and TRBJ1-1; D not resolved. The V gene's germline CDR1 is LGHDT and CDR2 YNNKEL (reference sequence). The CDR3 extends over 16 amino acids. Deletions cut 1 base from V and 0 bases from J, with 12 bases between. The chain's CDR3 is CASSQGVRTLNTEAFF. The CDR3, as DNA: TGTGCCAGCAGCCAAGGGGTACGGACGTTGAACACTGAAGCTTTCTTT. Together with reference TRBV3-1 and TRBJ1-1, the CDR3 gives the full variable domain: DTAVSQTPKYLVTQMGNDKSIKCEQNLGHDTMYWYKQDSKKFLKIMFSYNNKELIINETVPNRFSPKSPDKAHLNLHINSLELGDSAVYFCASSQGVRTLNTEAFFGQGTRLTVV.

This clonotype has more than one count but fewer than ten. CDR3 bases: TGTGCCAGCAGCTTTAACGTGTTTGGGGATACGCAGTATTTT. Protein product: CASSFNVFGDTQYF. The chain is built from TRBV7-9 and TRBJ2-3, with unresolved D. CDR3 size: 14 residues. The V end was cut by 3 bases, the J end by 6 bases, with 13 bases between. CDR1 and CDR2 from the germline V gene are SEHNR and FQNEAQ (reference sequence).

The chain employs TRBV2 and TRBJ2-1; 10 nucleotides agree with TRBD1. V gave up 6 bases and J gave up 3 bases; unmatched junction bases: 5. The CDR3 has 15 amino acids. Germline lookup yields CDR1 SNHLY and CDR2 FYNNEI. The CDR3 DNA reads TGTGCCAGCAGATTTGGACAGGGGGTCTACAATGAGCAGTTCTTC. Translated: CASRFGQGVYNEQFF.

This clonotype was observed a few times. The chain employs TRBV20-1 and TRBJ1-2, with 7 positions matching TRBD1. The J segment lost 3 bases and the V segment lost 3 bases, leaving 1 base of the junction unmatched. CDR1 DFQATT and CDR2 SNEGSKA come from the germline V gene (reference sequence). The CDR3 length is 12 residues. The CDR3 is CSARDRYYGYTF. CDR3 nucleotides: TGCAGTGCTAGGGACAGGTACTATGGCTACACCTTC.

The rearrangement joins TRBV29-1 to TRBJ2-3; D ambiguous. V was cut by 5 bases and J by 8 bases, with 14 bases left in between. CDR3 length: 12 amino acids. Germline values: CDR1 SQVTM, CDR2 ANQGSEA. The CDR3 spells CSVPLGVGTQYF. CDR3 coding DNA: TGCAGCGTTCCCCTAGGTGTGGGTACGCAGTATTTT.

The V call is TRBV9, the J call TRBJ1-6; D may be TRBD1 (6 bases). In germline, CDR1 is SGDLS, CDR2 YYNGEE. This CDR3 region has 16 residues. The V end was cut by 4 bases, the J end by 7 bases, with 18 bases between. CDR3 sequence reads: CASSRGGAGMNSPLHF. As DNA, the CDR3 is TGTGCCAGCAGCCGGGGGGGGGCTGGGATGAATTCACCCCTCCACTTT. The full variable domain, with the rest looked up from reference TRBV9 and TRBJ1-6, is DSGVTQTPKHLITATGQRVTLRCSPRSGDLSVYWYQQSLDQGLQFLIQYYNGEERAKGNILERFSAQQFPDLHSELNLSSLELGDSALYFCASSRGGAGMNSPLHFGNGTRLTVT.

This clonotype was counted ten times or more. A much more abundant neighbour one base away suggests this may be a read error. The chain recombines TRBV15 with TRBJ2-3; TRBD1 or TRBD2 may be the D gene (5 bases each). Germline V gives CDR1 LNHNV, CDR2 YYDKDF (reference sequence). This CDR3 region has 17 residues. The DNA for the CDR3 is TGTGCCACCAGCAGAGATCCGGCGGGCCTACACACAGGTACGCAGTATTTT. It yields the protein CATSRDPAGLHTGTQYF. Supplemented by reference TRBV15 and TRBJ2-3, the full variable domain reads DAMVIQNPRYQVTQFGKPVTLSCSQTLNHNVMYWYQQKSSQAPKLLFHYYDKDFNNEADTPDNFQSRRPNTSFCFLDIRSPGLGDTAMYLCATSRDPAGLHTGTQYFGPGTRLTVL.

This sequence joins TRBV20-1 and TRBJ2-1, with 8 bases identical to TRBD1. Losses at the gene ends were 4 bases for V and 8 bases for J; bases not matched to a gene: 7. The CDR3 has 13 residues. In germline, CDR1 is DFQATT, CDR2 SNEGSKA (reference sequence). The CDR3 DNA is TGCAGTGCTACCGACAGGGGACTCGATGAGCAGTTCTTC. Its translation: CSATDRGLDEQFF.

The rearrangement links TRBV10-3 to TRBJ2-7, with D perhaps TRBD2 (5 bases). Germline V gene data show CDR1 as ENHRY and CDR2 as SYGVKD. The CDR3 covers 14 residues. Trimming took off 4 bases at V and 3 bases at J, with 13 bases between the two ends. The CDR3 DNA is TGTGCCATCAGTGGTCGAGGGATAGACTACGAGCAGTACTTC. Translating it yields CAISGRGIDYEQYF.

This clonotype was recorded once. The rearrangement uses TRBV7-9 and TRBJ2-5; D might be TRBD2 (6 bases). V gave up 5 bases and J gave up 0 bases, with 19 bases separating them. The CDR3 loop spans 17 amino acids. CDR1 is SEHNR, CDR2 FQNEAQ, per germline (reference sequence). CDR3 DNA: TGTGCCAGCAGCCAAAGCGGCGGGGTCCGATACCAAGAGACCCAGTACTTC. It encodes CASSQSGGVRYQETQYF. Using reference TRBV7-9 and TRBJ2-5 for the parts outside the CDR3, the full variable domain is DTGVSQNPRHKITKRGQNVTFRCDPISEHNRLYWYRQTLGQGPEFLTYFQNEAQLEKSRLLSDRFSAERPKGSFSTLEIQRTEQGDSAMYLCASSQSGGVRYQETQYFGPGTRLLVL.

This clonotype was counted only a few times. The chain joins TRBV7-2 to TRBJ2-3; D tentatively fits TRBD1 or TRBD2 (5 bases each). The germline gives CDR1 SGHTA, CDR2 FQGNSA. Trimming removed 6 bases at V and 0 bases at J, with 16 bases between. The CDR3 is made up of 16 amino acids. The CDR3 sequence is CASSEGRGVSTDTQYF. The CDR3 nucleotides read TGTGCCAGCAGTGAAGGGAGAGGGGTTAGCACAGATACGCAGTATTTT.

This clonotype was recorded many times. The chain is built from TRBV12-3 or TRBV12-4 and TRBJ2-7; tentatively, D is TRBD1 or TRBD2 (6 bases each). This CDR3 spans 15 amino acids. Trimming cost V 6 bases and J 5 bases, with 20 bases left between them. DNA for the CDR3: TGTGCCAGCAGATACGGGCAGCCGGGGGCCCACGAGCAGTACTTC. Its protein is CASRYGQPGAHEQYF.

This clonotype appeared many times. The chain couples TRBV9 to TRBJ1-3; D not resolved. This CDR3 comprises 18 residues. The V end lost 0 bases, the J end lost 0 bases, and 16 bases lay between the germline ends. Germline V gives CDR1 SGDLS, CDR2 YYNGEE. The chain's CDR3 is CASSVDPSWALSGNTIYF. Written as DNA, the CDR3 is TGTGCCAGCAGCGTAGACCCCTCGTGGGCTCTCTCTGGAAACACCATATATTTT.

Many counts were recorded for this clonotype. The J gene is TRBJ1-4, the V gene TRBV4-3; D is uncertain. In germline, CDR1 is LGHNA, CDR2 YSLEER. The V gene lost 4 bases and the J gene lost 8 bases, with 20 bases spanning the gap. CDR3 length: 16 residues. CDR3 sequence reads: CASSPDPNRAKEKLFF. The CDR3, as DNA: TGCGCCAGCAGCCCCGACCCAAACCGGGCCAAGGAAAAACTGTTTTTT.

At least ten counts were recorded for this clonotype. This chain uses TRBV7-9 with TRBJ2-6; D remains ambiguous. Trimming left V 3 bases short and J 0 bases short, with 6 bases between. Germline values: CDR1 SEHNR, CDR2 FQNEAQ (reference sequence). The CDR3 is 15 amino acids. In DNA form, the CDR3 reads TGTGCCAGCAGCTTCCTTAGCTCTGGGGCCAACGTCCTGACTTTC. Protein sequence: CASSFLSSGANVLTF. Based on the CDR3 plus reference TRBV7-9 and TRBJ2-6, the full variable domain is DTGVSQNPRHKITKRGQNVTFRCDPISEHNRLYWYRQTLGQGPEFLTYFQNEAQLEKSRLLSDRFSAERPKGSFSTLEIQRTEQGDSAMYLCASSFLSSGANVLTFGAGSRLTVL.

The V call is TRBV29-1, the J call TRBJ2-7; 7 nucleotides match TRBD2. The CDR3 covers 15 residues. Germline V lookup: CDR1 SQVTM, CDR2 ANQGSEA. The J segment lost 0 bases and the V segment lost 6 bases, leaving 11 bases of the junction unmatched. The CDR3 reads CSVKGGQVSSYEQYF. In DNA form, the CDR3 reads TGCAGCGTGAAGGGAGGGCAGGTGAGCTCCTACGAGCAGTACTTC.

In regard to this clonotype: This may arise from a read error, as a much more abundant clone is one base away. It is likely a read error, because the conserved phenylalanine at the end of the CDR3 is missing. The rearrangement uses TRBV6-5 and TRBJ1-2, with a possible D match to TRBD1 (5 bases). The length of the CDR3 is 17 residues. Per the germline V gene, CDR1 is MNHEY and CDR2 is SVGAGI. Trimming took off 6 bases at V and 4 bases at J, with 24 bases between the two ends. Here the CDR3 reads CASRPLRGAPRSYGYTY. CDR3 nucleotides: TGTGCCAGCAGACCGCTTCGTGGGGCCCCCAGGTCCTATGGCTACACCTAC.

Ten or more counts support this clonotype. This CDR3 is CASSRDSYRAPSYEQYF. The CDR3 bases are TGTGCCAGCAGCCGAGATTCCTACAGGGCCCCCTCCTACGAGCAGTACTTC. The chain has TRBV4-2 and TRBJ2-7; D might be TRBD1 (6 bases). Between the trimmed V and J ends, which lost 4 bases and 0 bases, there was a span of 19 bases. The CDR3 extends over 17 amino acids. Germline V gives CDR1 LGHNA, CDR2 YNFKEQ.

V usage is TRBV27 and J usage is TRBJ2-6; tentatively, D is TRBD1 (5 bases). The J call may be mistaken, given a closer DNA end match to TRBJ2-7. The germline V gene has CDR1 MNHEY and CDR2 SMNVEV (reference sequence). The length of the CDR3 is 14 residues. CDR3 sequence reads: CASHPAGRVYEQYF. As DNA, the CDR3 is TGTGCCAGCCATCCCGCCGGCAGGGTTTACGAGCAGTACTTC.

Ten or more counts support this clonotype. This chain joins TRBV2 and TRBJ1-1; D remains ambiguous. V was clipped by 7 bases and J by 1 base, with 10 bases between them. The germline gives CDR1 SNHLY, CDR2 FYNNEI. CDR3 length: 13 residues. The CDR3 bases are TGTGCCAGCAAGTACAGCCCGAACACTGAAGCTTTCTTT. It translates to CASKYSPNTEAFF.

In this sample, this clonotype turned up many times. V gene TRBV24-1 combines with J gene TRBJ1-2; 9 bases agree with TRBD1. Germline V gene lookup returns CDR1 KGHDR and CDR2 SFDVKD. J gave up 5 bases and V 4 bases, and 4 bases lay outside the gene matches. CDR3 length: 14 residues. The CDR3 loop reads CATSDMGQGYGYTF. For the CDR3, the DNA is TGTGCCACCAGTGACATGGGACAGGGATATGGCTACACCTTC.

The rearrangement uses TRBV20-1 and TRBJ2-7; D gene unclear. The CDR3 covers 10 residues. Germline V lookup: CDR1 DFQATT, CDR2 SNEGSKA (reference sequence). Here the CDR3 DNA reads TGCAGGGGCAGGACCTACGAGCAGTACTTC. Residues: CRGRTYEQYF.